This passage covers 2 T cell receptor beta chains from one sample sequenced in a study of cytomegalovirus exposure and HLA in healthy donors. This PCR relied on a set of 60 Vbeta primers and 13 Jbeta primers. Repertoires were generated with immunoSEQ multiplex PCR, while TCRdb's copy carries only in-frame clones and drops some. This sample yields around 200,000 clones, of which about two thirds are seen a single time; 2.6% belongs to the top ten. Sequences were obtained from PBMCs. These receptor sequences come from a man aged 35 to 55 in good health and CMV-seropositive.

The chain couples TRBV7-3 to TRBJ2-1; a weak D match, TRBD2 (7 bases). Per the germline V gene, CDR1 is SGHTA and CDR2 is FQGTGA. CDR3 length equals 16 residues. Trimming shortened V by 5 bases and J by 3 bases, and 17 bases separated the two germline ends. CDR3 sequence (DNA): TGTGCCAGCAGCCATAGGGGGGGGCAGGGCTACAATGAGCAGTTCTTC. The encoded protein is CASSHRGGQGYNEQFF.

This chain links TRBV2 with TRBJ1-1, with TRBD1 matching over 9 bases. From germline, CDR1 is SNHLY and CDR2 FYNNEI. J was trimmed by 4 bases and V by 6 bases; bases with no gene match: 6. This CDR3 has 14 residues. In DNA, the CDR3 is TGTGCCAGCAGCACCGACAGGGGGGGCACTGAAGCTTTCTTT. It translates to CASSTDRGGTEAFF.